Each of the 20 T cell receptor beta chains below was sequenced from the same sample in a study of spatial heterogeneity in lung cancer. TCRdb re-derived calls from the 5' RACE reads in MiXCR, one entry per CDR3 protein. In the table there are nearly 550 distinct CDR3 sequences, around a third of which are singletons. As for time point: sample taken at primary tumor resection. Sequencing used normal lung tissue next to the tumor, obtained at surgery. These receptors originate from a male donor with early-stage non-small cell lung cancer.

This clonotype is termed large. The chain combines TRBV5-1 with TRBJ2-5, with D perhaps matching TRBD1 (6 bases). The CDR3 totals 13 residues. Trimming stripped 2 bases from V and 7 bases from J, with 12 bases between. Looked up from germline, CDR1 is SGHRS and CDR2 is YFSETQ. The CDR3 loop reads CASSFGQSRTQYF. The CDR3 DNA reads TGCGCCAGCAGCTTCGGACAGTCACGGACCCAGTACTTC.

This clonotype has only a few counts. The chain is built from TRBV10-3 and TRBJ2-3; possible D gene TRBD2, 6 bases. V was cut by 6 bases and J by 5 bases, with 12 bases left in between. This CDR3 is built from 13 residues. CDR1 and CDR2 (germline): ENHRY, SYGVKD. CDR3: CAISGRDVDTQYF. CDR3 coding DNA: TGTGCCATCAGCGGGCGGGACGTAGATACGCAGTATTTT.

This clonotype ranks as large. The chain joins TRBV29-1 to TRBJ2-1; D is undetermined. Trimming removed 4 bases from V and 6 bases from J, with 4 bases in between. There are 10 residues in the CDR3. Per the germline V gene, CDR1 is SQVTM and CDR2 is ANQGSEA. The CDR3 sequence is CSVAANEQFF. Here the CDR3 DNA reads TGCAGCGTTGCTGCCAATGAGCAGTTCTTC.

Relative to its sample, this clonotype is large (0.1 to 1%). This chain connects TRBV6-5 to TRBJ2-5; TRBD1 or TRBD2 may be the D gene (6 bases each). Looked up from germline, CDR1 is MNHEY and CDR2 is SVGAGI. The CDR3 extends over 13 amino acids. The V end lost 8 bases, the J end lost 5 bases, and 15 bases lay between the germline ends. The CDR3 reads CASGPLGGETQYF. The CDR3, as DNA: TGTGCCAGCGGACCATTGGGGGGCGAGACCCAGTACTTC.

Judged by abundance, this clonotype is large. The V and J genes are TRBV23-1 and TRBJ2-5; 11 positions match TRBD1. TRBV23-1 is labeled an ORF, and its function is uncertain. There are 16 residues in the CDR3. V shed 0 bases and J 7 bases; nucleotides not matched to a gene: 7. The CDR3 loop is CASSQSGQGVKGTQYF. CDR3 nucleotides: TGCGCCAGCAGTCAATCGGGACAGGGGGTTAAGGGGACCCAGTACTTC.

This clonotype is classed as medium-sized. The chain carries TRBV10-3 and TRBJ1-2, with D perhaps matching TRBD1 (6 bases). This CDR3 comprises 16 residues. CDR1 is ENHRY, CDR2 SYGVKD, per germline. The V end was cut by 5 bases, the J end by 0 bases, with 16 bases between. The CDR3 sequence is CAISREGDQTNYGYTF. Written as DNA, the CDR3 is TGTGCCATCAGTCGGGAGGGGGACCAAACTAACTATGGCTACACCTTC.

The J gene is TRBJ2-7, the V gene TRBV5-6; no definite D call. Germline CDR1 and CDR2: SGHDT and YYEEEE. This CDR3 spans 13 amino acids. With 2 bases removed from V and 0 bases from J, the gap between germline ends came to 6 bases. The CDR3 sequence is CASSFTVSYEQYF. CDR3 coding DNA: TGTGCCAGCAGCTTTACAGTCTCCTACGAGCAGTACTTC.

V usage is TRBV4-2 and J usage is TRBJ2-7; 8 bases are shared with TRBD2. Germline-derived CDR1 and CDR2 are LGHNA and YNFKEQ. V shed 4 bases and J 3 bases; nucleotides not matched to a gene: 8. The CDR3 has 15 residues. The CDR3 spells CASSLKRETIYEQYF. CDR3 sequence (DNA): TGTGCCAGCAGCCTTAAGCGGGAGACGATCTACGAGCAGTACTTC.

By sample fraction, this clonotype is large. This rearrangement joins TRBV4-2 to TRBJ2-2, with D uncertain. The germline V gene has CDR1 LGHNA and CDR2 YNFKEQ. V lost 1 base and J lost 4, with 4 bases in between. The length of the CDR3 is 13 residues. The CDR3 reads CASSQVSTGELFF. Here the CDR3 DNA reads TGTGCCAGCAGCCAAGTAAGCACCGGGGAGCTGTTTTTT.

This clonotype is labeled as hyperexpanded (1% or more). The chain links TRBV16 to TRBJ2-7; 9 positions match TRBD1. Per the germline V gene, CDR1 is KGHSY and CDR2 is FQNENV. The CDR3 length is 13 residues. Trimming at V came to 4 bases and at J to 3 bases, leaving 1 base not matched to a gene. The CDR3 DNA reads as TGTGCCAGCAGCCCGGACAGGGGCTACGAGCAGTACTTC. It yields the protein CASSPDRGYEQYF.

The chain is built from TRBV18 and TRBJ2-7; TRBD2 matches at 12 bases. This CDR3 is built from 15 residues. V shed 4 bases and J 2 bases; nucleotides not matched to a gene: 3. CDR1 is KGHSH and CDR2 is LQKENI in the germline V gene. CDR3 protein: CASSLGLAGAYEQYF. CDR3 DNA sequence: TGTGCCAGCTCACTGGGACTAGCGGGCGCCTACGAGCAGTACTTC.

Comments on this clonotype: The junction differs from germline at one of its ends, possibly a read error. V is TRBV2 and J is TRBJ2-6, with D tentatively TRBD1 (5 bases). This CDR3 spans 13 amino acids. Per germline, CDR1 SNHLY and CDR2 FYNNEI. CDR3 coding DNA: TGTGCCAGCAGTGTTTCTGGGGCCAACGTCCCGACTTTC. It specifies CASSVSGANVPTF.

This clonotype is labeled medium-sized. V and J are TRBV4-3 and TRBJ2-7, with 12 nucleotides matching TRBD1. Trimming removed 4 bases from V and 5 bases from J; junction bases left unmatched: 6. The CDR3 extends over 15 amino acids. Germline loops: CDR1 LGHNA, CDR2 YSLEER. The CDR3 loop is CASSPRGQGADEQYF. The CDR3 coding sequence is TGCGCCAGCAGCCCCCGGGGACAGGGGGCCGACGAGCAGTACTTC.

The chain has TRBV20-1 and TRBJ2-3; D call uncertain. Germline CDR1 is DFQATT and CDR2 is SNEGSKA (reference sequence). This CDR3 is 16 amino acids long. Trimming removed 0 bases at V and 4 bases at J, with 17 bases between. CDR3 sequence: CSARDLERSVADTQYF. CDR3 DNA sequence: TGCAGTGCTAGAGACCTCGAACGGAGTGTTGCAGATACGCAGTATTTT.

This clonotype was seen a few times. The J gene is TRBJ2-1, the V gene TRBV6-2 or TRBV6-3, with 9 bases lining up with TRBD1. The germline gives CDR1 MNHEY, CDR2 SVGEGT. The V and J ends lost 5 bases and 7 bases, in that order; junction bases with no gene match: 12. CDR3 length: 16 amino acids. The DNA for the CDR3 is TGTGCCAGCAGTATACCGACAGGGGGGGCAACTAATGAGCAGTTCTTC. It codes for CASSIPTGGATNEQFF.

This clonotype is labeled large. This chain links TRBV20-1 with TRBJ2-1, with 11 bases aligning to TRBD2. V was clipped by 3 bases and J by 6 bases; unmatched bases: 4. This CDR3 is built from 14 residues. Germline CDR1 reads DFQATT; CDR2 reads SNEGSKA (reference sequence). CDR3 nucleotides: TGCAGTGCTAGCGTAGCGGGAGGGGTCAATGAGCAGTTCTTC. Translated, it gives CSASVAGGVNEQFF.

This clonotype was seen a handful of times. The chain joins TRBV5-8 to TRBJ1-4, with TRBD1 identical over 7 bases. CDR1 and CDR2 from the germline V gene are SGHTS and YDEGEE. The CDR3 is made up of 15 amino acids. V gave up 2 bases and J gave up 3 bases; unmatched junction bases: 4. The CDR3 bases are TGTGCCAGCAGCTTCTACAGGGGTGCTAATGAAAAACTGTTTTTT. It yields the protein CASSFYRGANEKLFF. Together with reference TRBV5-8 and TRBJ1-4, the CDR3 gives the full variable domain: EAGVTQSPTHLIKTRGQQATLRCSPISGHTSVYWYQQALGLGLQFLLWYDEGEERNRGNFPPRFSGRQFPNYSSELNVNALELEDSALYLCASSFYRGANEKLFFGSGTQLSVL.

This clonotype is judged medium-sized. This chain links TRBV3-1 with TRBJ2-7; no clear D. The V end lost 2 bases, the J end lost 0 bases, and 11 bases lay between the germline ends. The CDR3 runs to 15 residues. Germline loops: CDR1 LGHDT, CDR2 YNNKEL (reference sequence). For the CDR3, the DNA is TGTGCCAGCAGCCAAACAAGCTGGGTCTCCTACGAGCAGTACTTC. It codes for CASSQTSWVSYEQYF.

This clonotype was recorded a few times. A much larger clone lies a single base off, so this may be a read error. This chain links TRBV18 with TRBJ2-7; 10 bases are shared with TRBD1. From germline, CDR1 is KGHSH and CDR2 LQKENI. The CDR3 is made up of 15 amino acids. The CDR3 reads CTSSPLGTGEREQYF. The CDR3 coding sequence is TGTACCAGCTCCCCGCTTGGGACAGGGGAACGCGAGCAGTACTTC.

This chain joins TRBV27 and TRBJ2-2; TRBD2 agrees at 13 bases. This CDR3 spans 16 amino acids. The junction had 7 bases not matched to a gene; V was cut back by 5 bases and J by 7 bases. CDR1 is MNHEY and CDR2 is SMNVEV in the germline V gene (reference sequence). CDR3 DNA sequence: TGTGCCAGCAGTAAAGGACTAGCGGGAGTGGTCGGGGAGCTGTTTTTT. It translates to CASSKGLAGVVGELFF.